A selection of T cell receptor beta chains follows, all from one sample in a study of T-cell memory formation after mild COVID-19. TCRdb analysed the 5' RACE reads with MiXCR anew, one entry per CDR3 protein. The data hold roughly 300,000 distinct CDR3 sequences, with roughly 8% observed a single time. The sequenced sample consisted of PBMCs or a T cell subset sorted from them (not recorded which). The receptors originated from a man between 18 and 29 years old who had mild COVID-19 (a few samples of this study predate the infection). Cell type and time point are not known. The CDR3 runs from the conserved cysteine through the conserved F or W. D genes are given only for firm matches. Clone size is given for some rows only: seen once, a few or many times, or a class if the clone is expanded.

v_call,j_call,d_call,clone_size,cdr3_nt,cdr3_aa
TRBV29-1,TRBJ2-5,.,many,TGCAGCGTCTGGGACTCCACGCACCAAGAGACCCAGTACTTC,CSVWDSTHQETQYF
TRBV24-1,TRBJ1-1,.,many,TGTGCCACCAGACCCAGGGTTGGCACTGAAGCTTTCTTT,CATRPRVGTEAFF
TRBV3-1,TRBJ2-5,.,many,TGTGCCAGCAGCCACGAGTCGAGGACCCAGTACTTC,CASSHESRTQYF
TRBV6-6,TRBJ2-5,TRBD1,few,TGTGCCAGCAGTCGGGACAGGGATGGAGAGACCCAGTACTTC,CASSRDRDGETQYF
TRBV6-2/TRBV6-3,TRBJ2-4,.,.,TGTGCCAGCAGTTACGGTCAAATAGCCAAAAACATTCAGTACTTC,CASSYGQIAKNIQYF
TRBV20-1,TRBJ2-5,.,many,TGCAGTGCTAGAGACTGGGTTCAAGAGACCCAGTACTTC,CSARDWVQETQYF
TRBV5-6,TRBJ2-2,.,many,TGTGCCAGCAGCTCAGAGAAACAGGGCGCCGGGGAGCTGTTTTTT,CASSSEKQGAGELFF
TRBV6-6,TRBJ2-5,.,few,TGTGCCAGCAGTTATATGGGGCTTGAGACCCAGTACTTC,CASSYMGLETQYF
TRBV20-1,TRBJ2-2,.,few,TGCAGTGCTAGGCGGGCCAGGGGCACCGGGGAGCTGTTTTTT,CSARRARGTGELFF
TRBV4-3,TRBJ1-1,.,.,TGCGCCAGCAGCCAAGATGGAGGAAGTGAAGCTTTCTTT,CASSQDGGSEAFF
TRBV20-1,TRBJ1-1,.,.,TGCAGTGCCTGGACACTAAGCGATGATGAAGCTTTCTTT,CSAWTLSDDEAFF
TRBV21-1,TRBJ2-5,.,.,TGTGCCAGCACTTTTCAGGGTCAAGAGACCCAGTACTTC,CASTFQGQETQYF